The T cell receptor beta chain under discussion was sequenced for a study of OX40 agonist ivuxolimab in advanced cancers. V was cut by 2 bases and J by 8 bases, with 15 bases left in between. Germline V CDR1 and CDR2: SGHTA, FQGNSA. CDR3 length equals 14 residues. Libraries were prepared by immunoSEQ multiplex PCR; TCRdb keeps only in-frame clonotypes and omits some of them. The table shows 70,000 to 85,000 clones, with 80% to 90% occurring only once. This clonotype was sampled from an adult with an advanced solid tumor such as melanoma, head and neck, liver or kidney cancer. This chain joins TRBV7-2 and TRBJ1-1; maybe TRBD1 (5 bases). Material: CD4+ or CD8+ T cells sorted from blood, obtained in a trial of the OX40 agonist ivuxolimab. For the CDR3, the DNA is TGTGCCAGCAGCTTAAACCCAGGGCTCAGGGAAGCTTTCTTT. Protein product: CASSLNPGLREAFF.